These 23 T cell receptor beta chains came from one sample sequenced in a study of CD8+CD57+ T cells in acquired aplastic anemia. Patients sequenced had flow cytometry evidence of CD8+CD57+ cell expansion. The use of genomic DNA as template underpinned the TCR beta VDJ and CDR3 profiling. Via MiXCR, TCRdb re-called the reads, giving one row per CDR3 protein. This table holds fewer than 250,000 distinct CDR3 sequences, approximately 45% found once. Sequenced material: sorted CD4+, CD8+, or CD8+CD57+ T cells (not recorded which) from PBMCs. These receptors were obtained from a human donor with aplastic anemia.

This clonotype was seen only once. CDR3 residues: CSVDWLAGEGTQYF. Written as DNA, the CDR3 is TGCAGCGTTGATTGGCTAGCGGGAGAGGGGACCCAGTACTTC. This chain uses TRBV29-1 with TRBJ2-5; 10 bases match TRBD2. The V and J ends lost 3 bases and 7 bases, in that order; junction bases with no gene match: 8. Per germline, CDR1 SQVTM and CDR2 ANQGSEA. This CDR3 contains 14 residues.

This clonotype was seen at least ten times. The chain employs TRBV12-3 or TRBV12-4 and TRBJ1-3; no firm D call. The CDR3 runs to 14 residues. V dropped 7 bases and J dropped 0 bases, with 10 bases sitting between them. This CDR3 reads CASNVGISGNTIYF. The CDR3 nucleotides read TGTGCCAGCAATGTAGGGATCTCTGGAAACACCATATATTTT.

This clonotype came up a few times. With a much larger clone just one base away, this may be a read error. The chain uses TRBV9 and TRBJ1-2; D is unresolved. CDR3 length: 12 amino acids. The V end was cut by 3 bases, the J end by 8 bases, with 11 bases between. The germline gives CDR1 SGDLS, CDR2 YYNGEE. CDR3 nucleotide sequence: TGTGCCAGCAGCGCAGTTACCGGGGGCTACACCTTC. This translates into CASSAVTGGYTF.

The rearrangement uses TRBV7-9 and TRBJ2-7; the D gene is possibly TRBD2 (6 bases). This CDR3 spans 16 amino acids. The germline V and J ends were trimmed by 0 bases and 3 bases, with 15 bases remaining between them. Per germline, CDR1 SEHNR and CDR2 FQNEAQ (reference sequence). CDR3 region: CASSLAPDGTYYEQYF. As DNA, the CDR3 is TGTGCCAGCAGCTTAGCCCCGGACGGGACTTACTACGAGCAGTACTTC.

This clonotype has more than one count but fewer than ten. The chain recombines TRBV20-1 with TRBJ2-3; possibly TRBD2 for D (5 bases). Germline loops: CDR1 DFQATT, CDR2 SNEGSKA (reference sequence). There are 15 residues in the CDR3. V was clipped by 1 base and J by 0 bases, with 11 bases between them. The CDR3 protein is CSARVLVGSTDTQYF. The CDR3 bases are TGCAGTGCTAGAGTACTAGTAGGTAGCACAGATACGCAGTATTTT.

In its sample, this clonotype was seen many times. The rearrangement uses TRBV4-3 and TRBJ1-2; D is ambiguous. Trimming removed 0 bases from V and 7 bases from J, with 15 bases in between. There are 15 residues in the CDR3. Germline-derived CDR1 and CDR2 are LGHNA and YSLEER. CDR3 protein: CASSQDLRATSGYTF. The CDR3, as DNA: TGCGCCAGCAGCCAAGATCTTAGGGCGACAAGTGGCTACACCTTC.

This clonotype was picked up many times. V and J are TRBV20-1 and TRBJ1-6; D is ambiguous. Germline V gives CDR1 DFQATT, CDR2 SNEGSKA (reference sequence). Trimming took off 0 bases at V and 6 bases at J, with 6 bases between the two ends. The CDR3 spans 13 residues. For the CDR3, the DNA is TGCAGTGCTAGAGATCCCCCTAATTCACCCCTCCACTTT. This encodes CSARDPPNSPLHF.

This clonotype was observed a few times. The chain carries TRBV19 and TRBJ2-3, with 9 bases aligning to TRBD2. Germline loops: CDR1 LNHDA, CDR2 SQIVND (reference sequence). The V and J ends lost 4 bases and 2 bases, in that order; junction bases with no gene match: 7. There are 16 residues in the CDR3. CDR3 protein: CASSKLAGALTDTQYF. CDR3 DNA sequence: TGTGCCAGTAGTAAATTAGCGGGGGCCCTCACAGATACGCAGTATTTT.

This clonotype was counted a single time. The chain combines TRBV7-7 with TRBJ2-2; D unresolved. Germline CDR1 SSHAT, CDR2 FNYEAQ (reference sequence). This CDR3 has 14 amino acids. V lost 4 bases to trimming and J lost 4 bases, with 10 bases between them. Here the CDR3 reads CASSSSLSTGELFF. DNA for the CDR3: TGTGCCAGCAGCTCGTCCTTGAGCACCGGGGAGCTGTTTTTT.

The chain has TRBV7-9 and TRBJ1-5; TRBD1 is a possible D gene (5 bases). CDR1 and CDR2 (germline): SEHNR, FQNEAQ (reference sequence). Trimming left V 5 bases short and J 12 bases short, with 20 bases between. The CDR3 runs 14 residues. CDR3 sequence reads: CASSRTRDGNLQHF. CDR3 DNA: TGTGCCAGCAGCCGGACTCGGGACGGGAATCTCCAGCATTTT.

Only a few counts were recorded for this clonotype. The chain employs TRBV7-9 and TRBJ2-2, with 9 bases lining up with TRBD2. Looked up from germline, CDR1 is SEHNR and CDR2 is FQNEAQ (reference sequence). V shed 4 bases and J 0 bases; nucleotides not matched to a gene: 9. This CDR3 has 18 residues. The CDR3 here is CASSSRAPSGANTGELFF. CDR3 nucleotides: TGTGCCAGCAGCTCACGAGCCCCTAGCGGGGCGAACACCGGGGAGCTGTTTTTT.

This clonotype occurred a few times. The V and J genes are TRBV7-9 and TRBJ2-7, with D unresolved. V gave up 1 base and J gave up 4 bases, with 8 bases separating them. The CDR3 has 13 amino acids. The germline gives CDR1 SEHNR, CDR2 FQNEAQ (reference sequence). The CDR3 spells CASSLDRQYEQYF. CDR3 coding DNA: TGTGCCAGCAGCTTAGATCGCCAGTACGAGCAGTACTTC. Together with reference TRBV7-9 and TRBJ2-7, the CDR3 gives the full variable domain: DTGVSQNPRHKITKRGQNVTFRCDPISEHNRLYWYRQTLGQGPEFLTYFQNEAQLEKSRLLSDRFSAERPKGSFSTLEIQRTEQGDSAMYLCASSLDRQYEQYFGPGTRLTVT.

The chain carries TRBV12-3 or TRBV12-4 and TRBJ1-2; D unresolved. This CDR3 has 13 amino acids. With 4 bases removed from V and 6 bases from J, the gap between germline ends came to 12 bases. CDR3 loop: CASSSRPAHGYTF. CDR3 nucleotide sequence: TGTGCCAGCAGTTCCCGTCCAGCGCATGGCTACACCTTC.

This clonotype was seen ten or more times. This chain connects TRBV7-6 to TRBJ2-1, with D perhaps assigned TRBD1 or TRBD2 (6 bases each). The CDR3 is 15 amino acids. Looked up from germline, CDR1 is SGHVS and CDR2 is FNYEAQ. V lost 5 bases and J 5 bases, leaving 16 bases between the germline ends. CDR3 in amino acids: CASSPEGTIHNEQFF. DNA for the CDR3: TGTGCCAGCAGCCCGGAGGGGACAATACACAATGAGCAGTTCTTC.

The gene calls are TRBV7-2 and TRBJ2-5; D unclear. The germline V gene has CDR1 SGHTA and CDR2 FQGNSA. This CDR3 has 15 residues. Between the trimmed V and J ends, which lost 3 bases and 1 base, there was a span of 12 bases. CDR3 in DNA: TGTGCCAGCAGCTTGCTATGGGGAACCCAAGAGACCCAGTACTTC. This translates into CASSLLWGTQETQYF.

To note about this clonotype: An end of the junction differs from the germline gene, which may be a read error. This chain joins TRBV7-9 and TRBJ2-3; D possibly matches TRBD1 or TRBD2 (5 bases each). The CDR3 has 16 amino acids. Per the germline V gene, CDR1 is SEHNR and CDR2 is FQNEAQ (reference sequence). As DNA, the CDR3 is TGCGCCAGCAGCCAAGCTCCGGGACGGAGCTACGATACGCAGTATTTT. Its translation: CASSQAPGRSYDTQYF. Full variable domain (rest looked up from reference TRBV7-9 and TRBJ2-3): DTGVSQNPRHKITKRGQNVTFRCDPISEHNRLYWYRQTLGQGPEFLTYFQNEAQLEKSRLLSDRFSAERPKGSFSTLEIQRTEQGDSAMYLCASSQAPGRSYDTQYFGPGTRLTVL.

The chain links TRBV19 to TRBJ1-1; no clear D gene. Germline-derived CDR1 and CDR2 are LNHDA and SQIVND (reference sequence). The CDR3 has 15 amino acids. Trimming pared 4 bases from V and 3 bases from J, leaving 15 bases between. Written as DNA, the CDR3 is TGTGCCAGTAGTACACCAGACTCGATTGACACTGAAGCTTTCTTT. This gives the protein CASSTPDSIDTEAFF.

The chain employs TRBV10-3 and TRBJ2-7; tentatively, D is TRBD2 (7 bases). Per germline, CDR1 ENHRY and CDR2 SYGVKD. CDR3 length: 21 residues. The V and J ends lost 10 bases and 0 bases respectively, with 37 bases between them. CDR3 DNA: TGTGCCACCTGGGGGGGGGGCTCTACAGTGGCGGGGGCTTACTTCTCCTACGAGCAGTACTTC. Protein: CATWGGGSTVAGAYFSYEQYF.

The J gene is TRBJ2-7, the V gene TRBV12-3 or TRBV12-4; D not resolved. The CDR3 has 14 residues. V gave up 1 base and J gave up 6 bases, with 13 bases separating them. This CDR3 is CASSLVTPWGEQYF. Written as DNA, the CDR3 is TGTGCCAGCAGTTTAGTGACTCCGTGGGGCGAGCAGTACTTC.

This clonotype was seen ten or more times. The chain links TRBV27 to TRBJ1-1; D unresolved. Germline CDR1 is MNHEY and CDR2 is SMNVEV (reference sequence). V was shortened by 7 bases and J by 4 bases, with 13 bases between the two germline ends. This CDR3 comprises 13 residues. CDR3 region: CASTTFGSTEAFF. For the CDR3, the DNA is TGTGCCAGCACCACATTTGGGAGCACTGAAGCTTTCTTT.

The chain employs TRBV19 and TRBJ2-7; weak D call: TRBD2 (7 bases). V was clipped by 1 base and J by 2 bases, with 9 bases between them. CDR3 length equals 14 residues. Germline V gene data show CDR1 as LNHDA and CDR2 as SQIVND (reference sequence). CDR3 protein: CASSIVGGAYEQYF. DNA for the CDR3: TGTGCCAGTAGTATAGTAGGGGGGGCCTACGAGCAGTACTTC.

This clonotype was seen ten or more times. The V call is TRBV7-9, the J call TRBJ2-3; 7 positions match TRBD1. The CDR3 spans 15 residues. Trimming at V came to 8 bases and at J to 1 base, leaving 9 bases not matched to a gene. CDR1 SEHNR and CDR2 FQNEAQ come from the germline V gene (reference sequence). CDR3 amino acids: CASFWGTEGTDTQYF. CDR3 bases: TGTGCCAGCTTCTGGGGGACAGAAGGCACAGATACGCAGTATTTT.

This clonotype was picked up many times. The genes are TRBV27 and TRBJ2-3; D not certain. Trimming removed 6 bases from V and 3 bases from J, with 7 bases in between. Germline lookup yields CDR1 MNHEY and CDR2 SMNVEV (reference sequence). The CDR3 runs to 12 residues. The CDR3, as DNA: TGTGCCAGCAGCTTAGGGACAGATACGCAGTATTTT. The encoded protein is CASSLGTDTQYF.